The following is a TCR beta chain sequence with its context. The data were obtained in a study of blood T cell repertoires in COVID-19. Libraries were prepared by immunoSEQ multiplex PCR; TCRdb keeps only in-frame clonotypes and omits some of them. Found here are over 40,000 clones, almost 85% of them singletons; the top ten hold 14% to 15%. This CDR3 spans 10 amino acids. Trimming left V 7 bases short and J 7 bases short, with 8 bases between. CDR1 is MNHEY and CDR2 is SMNVEV in the germline V gene (reference sequence). The specimen sequenced was peripheral blood. The gene calls are TRBV27 and TRBJ2-7, with D possibly matching TRBD2 (5 bases). The receptor comes from a human donor in a cohort sampled during active COVID-19. CDR3 loop: CASTSGEQYF. CDR3 coding DNA: TGTGCCAGCACTTCGGGGGAGCAGTACTTC.